Below are 20 T cell receptor beta chains sequenced from a single sample in a study of neurological immune-mediated disorders. TCRdb analysed the 5' RACE reads with MiXCR anew, one entry per CDR3 protein. The sample has more than 45,000 distinct CDR3 sequences, over 2% seen once. The sample was PBMCs. Receptors were obtained from a man aged 50 or older with multiple sclerosis.

This clonotype has a count of ten or more. The chain is built from TRBV2 and TRBJ2-2, with 7 bases matching TRBD1. After removal of 4 bases from V and 6 bases from J, the junction contained 2 bases not matched to a gene. In germline, CDR1 is SNHLY, CDR2 FYNNEI. The CDR3 loop spans 13 amino acids. The CDR3 bases are TGTGCCAGCAGTGTAGACAGGGCCGGGGAGCTGTTTTTT. This encodes CASSVDRAGELFF. The whole variable domain, filled in from reference TRBV2 and TRBJ2-2, reads EPEVTQTPSHQVTQMGQEVILRCVPISNHLYFYWYRQILGQKVEFLVSFYNNEISEKSEIFDDQFSVERPDGSNFTLKIRSTKLEDSAMYFCASSVDRAGELFFGEGSRLTVL.

In its sample, this clonotype was seen many times. V and J are TRBV2 and TRBJ1-6, with D tentatively TRBD1 (5 bases). Germline-derived CDR1 and CDR2 are SNHLY and FYNNEI. V was trimmed by 7 bases and J by 6 bases, leaving 10 bases between them. The length of the CDR3 is 13 residues. The CDR3 loop reads CASNQGSNSPLHF. The CDR3 DNA reads as TGTGCCAGCAATCAGGGAAGTAATTCACCCCTCCACTTT.

This clonotype was seen ten or more times. This chain connects TRBV9 to TRBJ1-1; D may be TRBD1 (5 bases). The V gene lost 2 bases and the J gene lost 0 bases, with 17 bases spanning the gap. This CDR3 comprises 17 residues. Germline V gene data show CDR1 as SGDLS and CDR2 as YYNGEE. This CDR3 is CASSVLLDNLMNTEAFF. CDR3 sequence (DNA): TGTGCCAGCAGCGTTCTTTTGGACAATCTCATGAACACTGAAGCTTTCTTT.

This clonotype was observed many times. The chain combines TRBV5-5 with TRBJ1-3, with D maybe TRBD1 (5 bases). V dropped 3 bases and J dropped 8 bases, with 6 bases sitting between them. This CDR3 comprises 11 residues. CDR1 and CDR2 (germline): SGHKS, YYEKEE (reference sequence). The chain's CDR3 is CASSWGDTIYF. The CDR3 DNA follows: TGTGCCAGCAGCTGGGGGGACACCATATATTTT.

This clonotype appeared many times. J is TRBJ2-7 and V is TRBV9; unclear D gene. CDR3 length: 14 residues. Germline CDR1 reads SGDLS; CDR2 reads YYNGEE. Trimming removed 4 bases from V and 3 bases from J, with 14 bases in between. The CDR3 coding sequence is TGTGCCAGCAGCCCGAATTTACTTATCTACGAGCAGTACTTC. It yields the protein CASSPNLLIYEQYF.

This clonotype occurred many times. The chain is built from TRBV7-9 and TRBJ2-3, with D perhaps TRBD1 (6 bases). The CDR3 has 14 amino acids. V lost 0 bases and J 5 bases, leaving 9 bases between the germline ends. Germline CDR1 is SEHNR and CDR2 is FQNEAQ (reference sequence). The CDR3 loop reads CASSLAAGVDTQYF. The CDR3 DNA follows: TGTGCCAGCAGCTTAGCGGCAGGGGTAGATACGCAGTATTTT.

Ten or more counts support this clonotype. The chain couples TRBV5-1 to TRBJ1-1; D not resolved. CDR3 length equals 14 residues. Germline CDR1 and CDR2: SGHRS and YFSETQ. V shed 0 bases and J shed 11 bases, with 17 bases lying between them. Here the CDR3 reads CASSLGTTEPYAFF. The CDR3 coding sequence is TGCGCCAGCAGCTTGGGTACAACAGAGCCGTACGCTTTCTTT. Based on the CDR3 plus reference TRBV5-1 and TRBJ1-1, the full variable domain is KAGVTQTPRYLIKTRGQQVTLSCSPISGHRSVSWYQQTPGQGLQFLFEYFSETQRNKGNFPGRFSGRQFSNSRSEMNVSTLELGDSALYLCASSLGTTEPYAFFGQGTRLTVV.

This clonotype was observed at least ten times. The chain combines TRBV5-1 with TRBJ1-6, with 7 bases identical to TRBD1. Germline V lookup: CDR1 SGHRS, CDR2 YFSETQ. This CDR3 is built from 15 residues. After removal of 0 bases from V and 6 bases from J, the junction contained 3 bases not matched to a gene. CDR3 DNA: TGCGCCAGCAGCTTGGCCACAGGGGTTAATTCACCCCTCCACTTT. This sequence encodes CASSLATGVNSPLHF.

This clonotype was observed many times. The V and J genes are TRBV5-1 and TRBJ1-2; a possible D gene is TRBD1 (5 bases). The V gene lost 0 bases and the J gene lost 3 bases, with 6 bases spanning the gap. This CDR3 contains 13 residues. The germline gives CDR1 SGHRS, CDR2 YFSETQ. CDR3: CASSLATDYGYTF. CDR3 in DNA: TGCGCCAGCAGCTTGGCGACAGACTATGGCTACACCTTC. Complete variable domain (other parts from reference TRBV5-1 and TRBJ1-2): KAGVTQTPRYLIKTRGQQVTLSCSPISGHRSVSWYQQTPGQGLQFLFEYFSETQRNKGNFPGRFSGRQFSNSRSEMNVSTLELGDSALYLCASSLATDYGYTFGSGTRLTVV.

The sample holds many counts of this clonotype. The V call is TRBV10-3, the J call TRBJ2-1; 11 bases match TRBD2. With 8 bases clipped from V and 6 bases from J, the junction kept 9 bases outside the gene matches. CDR3 size: 15 residues. The germline CDR1 and CDR2 sequences are ENHRY and SYGVKD. Here the CDR3 DNA reads TGTGCCATCTCTGGGACTAGCGGAAACCTCAATGAGCAGTTCTTC. As protein: CAISGTSGNLNEQFF.

Ten or more counts support this clonotype. The chain links TRBV6-1 to TRBJ1-2; the D is unclear. The V gene lost 2 bases and the J gene lost 2 bases, with 6 bases spanning the gap. CDR3 length: 13 residues. Germline CDR1 and CDR2: MNHNS and SASEGT. CDR3 sequence: CASSEKRNYGYTF. CDR3 in DNA: TGTGCCAGCAGTGAAAAACGGAACTATGGCTACACCTTC.

This clonotype was seen many times. The chain recombines TRBV7-8 with TRBJ2-3, with no clear D. The CDR3 has 14 amino acids. V lost 2 bases and J 3 bases, leaving 9 bases between the germline ends. Germline V lookup: CDR1 SGHVS, CDR2 FQNEAQ. In DNA form, the CDR3 reads TGTGCCAGCAGCTTAAACGTGAGAACAGATACGCAGTATTTT. This sequence encodes CASSLNVRTDTQYF. Together with reference TRBV7-8 and TRBJ2-3, the CDR3 gives the full variable domain: GAGVSQSPRYKVAKRGQDVALRCDPISGHVSLFWYQQALGQGPEFLTYFQNEAQLDKSGLPSDRFFAERPEGSVSTLKIQRTQQEDSAVYLCASSLNVRTDTQYFGPGTRLTVL.

This clonotype was counted a few times. This may stem from a read error, because a much larger clone lies one nucleotide away. This chain joins TRBV7-7 and TRBJ2-1; possibly TRBD1 for D (6 bases). Germline V gene data show CDR1 as SSHAT and CDR2 as FNYEAQ (reference sequence). CDR3 size: 16 residues. V was trimmed by 6 bases and J by 0 bases, leaving 15 bases between them. This CDR3 is CASSPWKGGSYNEQFF. The CDR3 DNA is TGTGCCAGCAGTCCATGGAAAGGGGGCTCCTACAATGAGCAGTTCTTC.

This clonotype showed up many times. The genes are TRBV2 and TRBJ2-5, with D unclear. The germline V and J ends were trimmed by 3 bases and 5 bases, with 7 bases remaining between them. The CDR3 consists of 12 residues. In germline, CDR1 is SNHLY, CDR2 FYNNEI. CDR3 sequence (DNA): TGTGCCAGCAGTGATAACGGGGAGACCCAGTACTTC. This translates into CASSDNGETQYF.

The sample holds many counts of this clonotype. This sequence joins TRBV12-3 or TRBV12-4 and TRBJ2-7; TRBD2 aligns across 15 bases. This CDR3 spans 15 amino acids. The junction had 3 bases not matched to a gene; V was cut back by 6 bases and J by 3 bases. DNA for the CDR3: TGTGCCAGCAGATCGGGACTAGCGGGGGGCTACGAGCAGTACTTC. Its translation: CASRSGLAGGYEQYF.

Ten or more counts support this clonotype. The chain recombines TRBV4-3 with TRBJ2-7; 11 nucleotides agree with TRBD1. J lost 3 bases, V lost 5 bases, and 3 bases had no gene match. The CDR3 is 14 amino acids. Germline-derived CDR1 and CDR2 are LGHNA and YSLEER. CDR3 bases: TGCGCCAGCAGCACGGACAGGGGGCTCTACGAGCAGTACTTC. Its translation is CASSTDRGLYEQYF.

Many counts were recorded for this clonotype. The chain carries TRBV18 and TRBJ1-5, with D unresolved. CDR1 is KGHSH, CDR2 LQKENI, per germline. The CDR3 has 16 amino acids. V lost 6 bases and J 5 bases, leaving 20 bases between the germline ends. The CDR3 bases are TGTGCCAGCTCCCTAACTTCTCGGGGATCGGATCAGCCCCAGCATTTT. Translating gives CASSLTSRGSDQPQHF.

This clonotype occurred many times. The V call is TRBV28, the J call TRBJ1-3; D gene ambiguous. CDR1 is MDHEN and CDR2 is SYDVKM in the germline V gene. V lost 9 bases and J 0 bases, leaving 12 bases between the germline ends. This CDR3 has 14 residues. In nucleotides, the CDR3 is TGTGCCAGTGTAGACGGGCGCTCTGGAAACACCATATATTTT. Translated, it gives CASVDGRSGNTIYF.

This clonotype was observed at least ten times. The chain couples TRBV9 to TRBJ2-3, with 8 bases fitting TRBD2. Germline V gene lookup returns CDR1 SGDLS and CDR2 YYNGEE. Germline trimming cut 4 bases from V and 4 bases from J; bases unmatched to any gene: 11. The CDR3 contains 16 residues. CDR3 protein: CASSLGGSGGADTQYF. CDR3 in DNA: TGTGCCAGCAGCCTAGGGGGGAGCGGGGGTGCAGATACGCAGTATTTT.

This clonotype was picked up many times. This chain connects TRBV12-3 or TRBV12-4 to TRBJ2-3; 9 positions agree with TRBD1. There are 15 residues in the CDR3. The junction had 8 bases not matched to a gene; V was cut back by 6 bases and J by 4 bases. CDR3 DNA sequence: TGTGCCAGCAGCTACAGGGGGCTGAGCGCAGATACGCAGTATTTT. Translation gives CASSYRGLSADTQYF.